Each of the 26 T cell receptor beta chains below was sequenced from the same sample in a study of T cells in Graves' hyperthyroidism and ophthalmopathy. The source material, RNA transcripts, was used to amplify TCR beta CDR3 regions. HTBI primers were used for first-round RT-PCR of the TCR CDR3. TCRdb called the multiplex PCR reads again in MiXCR, with one record for every CDR3 protein. This table holds fewer than 700,000 distinct CDR3 sequences, 16% found once. The sequenced material came from blood. All receptors come from a woman in her twenties or thirties with Graves' hyperthyroidism.

This clonotype appeared many times. The chain combines TRBV18 with TRBJ1-1; TRBD1 agrees at 7 bases. Germline V lookup: CDR1 KGHSH, CDR2 LQKENI. J lost 5 bases, V lost 7 bases, and 7 bases had no gene match. The CDR3 is 13 amino acids. The CDR3 bases are TGTGCCAGCTACCTACAGGGGTTGACTGAAGCTTTCTTT. This translates into CASYLQGLTEAFF.

This clonotype was seen many times. The V and J genes are TRBV28 and TRBJ2-7; 7 bases are shared with TRBD1. Germline CDR1 reads MDHEN; CDR2 reads SYDVKM. This CDR3 has 16 amino acids. After removal of 7 bases from V and 2 bases from J, the junction contained 14 bases not matched to a gene. The CDR3 coding sequence is TGTGCCAGCACCCCAAACCGGGACAGTAACCCCTACGAGCAGTACTTC. This sequence encodes CASTPNRDSNPYEQYF.

This clonotype was detected ten times or more. The V call is TRBV7-9, the J call TRBJ2-7; D is possibly TRBD1 (6 bases). V gave up 3 bases and J gave up 0 bases, with 9 bases separating them. The V gene's germline CDR1 is SEHNR and CDR2 FQNEAQ (reference sequence). The CDR3 has 14 amino acids. The CDR3 reads CASSLGHNSYEQYF. The CDR3 bases are TGTGCCAGCAGCTTGGGACATAACTCCTACGAGCAGTACTTC.

The genes are TRBV2 and TRBJ1-1, with 7 positions matching TRBD1. CDR1 and CDR2 from the germline V gene are SNHLY and FYNNEI. V shed 3 bases, J shed 1 base, and the junction held 5 bases outside the gene matches. This CDR3 region has 15 residues. The CDR3 sequence: CASSDRQGPNTEAFF. The CDR3 bases are TGTGCCAGCAGTGACCGACAGGGCCCGAACACTGAAGCTTTCTTT.

This clonotype appeared many times. The V gene is TRBV13, the J gene TRBJ1-2; D not certain. The CDR3 loop spans 13 amino acids. V was cut by 3 bases and J by 8 bases, with 13 bases left in between. In germline, CDR1 is PRHDT, CDR2 FYEKMQ (reference sequence). CDR3 protein: CASSFAGFLGYTF. The CDR3 DNA reads TGTGCCAGCAGCTTTGCAGGTTTCTTAGGCTACACCTTC.

Many counts were recorded for this clonotype. The chain recombines TRBV11-2 with TRBJ2-7; D is possibly TRBD1 (5 bases). V shed 3 bases and J shed 2 bases, with 11 bases lying between them. This CDR3 comprises 14 residues. From germline, CDR1 is SGHAT and CDR2 FQNNGV. CDR3 region: CASSLFRATYEQYF. Written as DNA, the CDR3 is TGTGCCAGCAGCTTGTTCAGGGCTACCTACGAGCAGTACTTC.

The V gene is TRBV20-1, the J gene TRBJ2-5, with a possible D match to TRBD1 (6 bases). Germline V gene sequence: CDR1 DFQATT, CDR2 SNEGSKA (reference sequence). The CDR3 runs to 14 residues. Between the trimmed V and J ends, which lost 5 bases and 1 base, there was a span of 14 bases. The CDR3 is CSALRGNFQETQYF. In DNA form, the CDR3 reads TGCAGTGCTCTAAGGGGGAATTTCCAAGAGACCCAGTACTTC.

There are many counts of this clonotype. The genes are TRBV11-1 and TRBJ2-1; unclear D gene. Trimming stripped 5 bases from V and 0 bases from J, with 14 bases between. This CDR3 is 16 amino acids long. Germline V CDR1 and CDR2: SGHAT, FQDESV (reference sequence). For the CDR3, the DNA is TGTGCCAGCAGCCTCGTCGAGTTTAGCTCCTACAATGAGCAGTTCTTC. It translates to CASSLVEFSSYNEQFF.

This clonotype showed up just a few times. The rearrangement links TRBV6-2 or TRBV6-3 to TRBJ2-1; TRBD2 is a possible D gene (6 bases). V lost 7 bases, J lost 8 bases, and 30 bases lay in between. Germline V gene sequence: CDR1 MNHEY, CDR2 SVGEGT. CDR3 size: 18 residues. The chain's CDR3 is CASTSGAGRYGTIDEQFF. CDR3 nucleotide sequence: TGTGCCAGCACCTCAGGCGCGGGGCGCTACGGAACCATCGATGAGCAGTTCTTC.

This clonotype was recorded at least ten times. V is TRBV5-1 and J is TRBJ2-1; D remains ambiguous. Per the germline V gene, CDR1 is SGHRS and CDR2 is YFSETQ. The ends were cut back, 2 bases at V and 4 bases at J, with 13 bases in the middle. CDR3 length equals 15 residues. The CDR3 nucleotides are TGCGCCAGCAGCTTCTCCCAGAACAGATACAATGAGCAGTTCTTC. Its translation is CASSFSQNRYNEQFF.

There are a few counts of this clonotype. V and J are TRBV30 and TRBJ1-5, with TRBD1 matching 11 bases. Looked up from germline, CDR1 is GTSNPN and CDR2 is SVGIG (reference sequence). J gave up 5 bases and V 4 bases, and 1 base lay outside the gene matches. CDR3 length: 13 amino acids. The CDR3 loop is CAWTGQGDQPQHF. Written as DNA, the CDR3 is TGTGCCTGGACGGGACAGGGGGATCAGCCCCAGCATTTT. The variable domain in full, with the rest retrieved from reference TRBV30 and TRBJ1-5, is SQTIHQWPATLVQPVGSPLSLECTVEGTSNPNLYWYRQAAGRGLQLLFYSVGIGQISSEVPQNLSASRPQDRQFILSSKKLLLSDSGFYLCAWTGQGDQPQHFGDGTRLSIL.

A few counts support this clonotype. The chain has TRBV5-6 and TRBJ1-4, with a tentative D call TRBD1 (6 bases). Trimming removed 6 bases from V and 4 bases from J, with 19 bases in between. This CDR3 comprises 16 residues. CDR1 and CDR2 (germline): SGHDT, YYEEEE. CDR3 nucleotides: TGTGCCAGCAAATTATATACAGGGCGGATTAATGAAAAACTGTTTTTT. Its translation is CASKLYTGRINEKLFF.

This clonotype was counted a few times. The chain combines TRBV11-2 with TRBJ2-7, with 7 positions matching TRBD1. The trim removed 1 base at V and 3 bases at J, leaving 9 bases unmatched. The CDR3 totals 16 residues. Per germline, CDR1 SGHAT and CDR2 FQNNGV. CDR3 DNA: TGTGCCAGCAGCTTAGGGGACAGTAGGATCCACTACGAGCAGTACTTC. Protein sequence: CASSLGDSRIHYEQYF. Full variable domain (outside the CDR3, taken from reference TRBV11-2 and TRBJ2-7): EAGVAQSPRYKIIEKRQSVAFWCNPISGHATLYWYQQILGQGPKLLIQFQNNGVVDDSQLPKDRFSAERLKGVDSTLKIQPAKLEDSAVYLCASSLGDSRIHYEQYFGPGTRLTVT.

The rearrangement links TRBV13 to TRBJ2-1; the match to TRBD2 covers 7 bases. The CDR3 has 15 residues. Germline V gene lookup returns CDR1 PRHDT and CDR2 FYEKMQ (reference sequence). V gave up 4 bases and J gave up 7 bases; unmatched junction bases: 10. DNA of the CDR3: TGTGCCAGCAGCTCCGGGAGGAGGGCCGGAAATGAGCAGTTCTTC. Its protein is CASSSGRRAGNEQFF. Full variable domain (missing parts from reference TRBV13 and TRBJ2-1): AAGVIQSPRHLIKEKRETATLKCYPIPRHDTVYWYQQGPGQDPQFLISFYEKMQSDKGSIPDRFSAQQFSDYHSELNMSSLELGDSALYFCASSSGRRAGNEQFFGPGTRLTVL.

This clonotype came up many times. This chain uses TRBV7-3 with TRBJ2-1; no clear D gene. The CDR3 length is 13 residues. V was pared by 2 bases and J by 6 bases, with 8 bases between. Germline V gives CDR1 SGHTA, CDR2 FQGTGA. The CDR3 region is CASSLYTSNEQFF. The CDR3 region has the DNA TGTGCCAGCAGCTTATATACGTCCAATGAGCAGTTCTTC.

This chain joins TRBV10-1 and TRBJ2-7; no firm D call. Trimming stripped 3 bases from V and 2 bases from J, with 11 bases between. This CDR3 comprises 14 residues. The germline V gene has CDR1 WNHNN and CDR2 SYGVQD (reference sequence). CDR3 in DNA: TGCGCCAGCAGTGAAAGTGGAGACCCCTACGAGCAGTACTTC. This translates into CASSESGDPYEQYF.

This clonotype was observed at least ten times. The CDR3 loop is CSAARTGGVLNTEAFF. CDR3 sequence (DNA): TGCAGTGCGGCCAGGACAGGGGGCGTGCTGAACACTGAAGCTTTCTTT. J is TRBJ1-1 and V is TRBV20-1, with 11 positions matching TRBD1. This CDR3 has 16 residues. V lost 6 bases to trimming and J lost 0 bases; unmatched junction nucleotides: 9. Per the germline V gene, CDR1 is DFQATT and CDR2 is SNEGSKA (reference sequence).

The V gene is TRBV7-9, the J gene TRBJ1-3; D unresolved. Germline V gene sequence: CDR1 SEHNR, CDR2 FQNEAQ (reference sequence). The V gene lost 4 bases and the J gene lost 4 bases, with 14 bases spanning the gap. The CDR3 contains 15 residues. Here the CDR3 DNA reads TGTGCCAGCAGCTCGAGTCCGACGGGAGGAAACACCATATATTTT. It specifies CASSSSPTGGNTIYF.

At least ten counts were recorded for this clonotype. The chain links TRBV6-1 to TRBJ1-2; 9 bases match TRBD1. The junction had 11 bases not matched to a gene; V was cut back by 8 bases and J by 7 bases. The germline V gene encodes CDR1 MNHNS and CDR2 SASEGT. The CDR3 contains 14 residues. CDR3 bases: TGTGCCAGCGGGGGGACAGGGCGAAGTGGTGGCTACACCTTC. Translated, it gives CASGGTGRSGGYTF.

This clonotype was observed many times. The CDR3 loop reads CASSPGTVISYNEQFF. As DNA, the CDR3 is TGTGCCAGCAGCCCCGGGACTGTCATTTCCTACAATGAGCAGTTCTTC. The V and J genes are TRBV3-1 and TRBJ2-1; D possibly corresponds to TRBD2 (6 bases). The CDR3 loop spans 16 amino acids. The V gene lost 4 bases and the J gene lost 1 base, with 14 bases spanning the gap. CDR1 LGHDT and CDR2 YNNKEL come from the germline V gene (reference sequence).

This clonotype was detected a few times. The rearrangement joins TRBV5-1 to TRBJ1-1; D might be TRBD1 (6 bases). The CDR3 has 14 amino acids. Trimming stripped 0 bases from V and 4 bases from J, with 10 bases between. Germline values: CDR1 SGHRS, CDR2 YFSETQ. CDR3 region: CASSLGGASTEAFF. DNA for the CDR3: TGCGCCAGCAGCTTGGGGGGGGCAAGCACTGAAGCTTTCTTT.

The sample holds a few counts of this clonotype. This CDR3 is CASSLTGGPGETQYF. The CDR3 region has the DNA TGCGCCAGCAGCTTGACGGGAGGGCCTGGTGAGACCCAGTACTTC. This chain uses TRBV5-1 with TRBJ2-5, with 8 bases aligning to TRBD2. CDR3 length: 15 residues. V was clipped by 1 base and J by 5 bases; unmatched bases: 7. Germline CDR1 is SGHRS and CDR2 is YFSETQ. Using reference TRBV5-1 and TRBJ2-5 for the parts outside the CDR3, the full variable domain is KAGVTQTPRYLIKTRGQQVTLSCSPISGHRSVSWYQQTPGQGLQFLFEYFSETQRNKGNFPGRFSGRQFSNSRSEMNVSTLELGDSALYLCASSLTGGPGETQYFGPGTRLLVL.

This clonotype was found many times. The chain joins TRBV5-1 to TRBJ2-1, with 8 bases fitting TRBD2. CDR1 is SGHRS and CDR2 is YFSETQ in the germline V gene. After removal of 4 bases from V and 6 bases from J, the junction contained 9 bases not matched to a gene. The length of the CDR3 is 15 residues. The CDR3 DNA reads as TGCGCCAGCAGCGAAAGCGGGAGCCAGGGCAATGAGCAGTTCTTC. This sequence encodes CASSESGSQGNEQFF.

The chain uses TRBV29-1 and TRBJ1-1; possible D gene TRBD1, 6 bases. The CDR3 has 14 residues. Germline CDR1 and CDR2: SQVTM and ANQGSEA. V lost 5 bases and J lost 1, with 14 bases in between. The CDR3 DNA reads TGCAGCGTTCGGGGGGCAGTGACGAACACTGAAGCTTTCTTT. Translating it yields CSVRGAVTNTEAFF.

This clonotype was counted ten times or more. J is TRBJ2-5 and V is TRBV20-1, with TRBD2 identical over 11 bases. V shed 6 bases, J shed 4 bases, and the junction held 16 bases outside the gene matches. From germline, CDR1 is DFQATT and CDR2 SNEGSKA (reference sequence). The CDR3 contains 17 residues. CDR3 protein: CSAPRGASGRTGETQYF. The CDR3 bases are TGCAGTGCCCCACGAGGGGCTAGCGGGAGGACGGGAGAGACCCAGTACTTC.

For the CDR3, the DNA is TGTGCCAGCAGCGTAGCTCCCAGGGGTACAAACAATGAGCAGTTCTTC. It yields the protein CASSVAPRGTNNEQFF. The chain couples TRBV9 to TRBJ2-1, with D perhaps TRBD1 (6 bases). Germline lookup yields CDR1 SGDLS and CDR2 YYNGEE. The V and J ends lost 0 bases and 5 bases respectively, with 15 bases between them. This CDR3 spans 16 amino acids.